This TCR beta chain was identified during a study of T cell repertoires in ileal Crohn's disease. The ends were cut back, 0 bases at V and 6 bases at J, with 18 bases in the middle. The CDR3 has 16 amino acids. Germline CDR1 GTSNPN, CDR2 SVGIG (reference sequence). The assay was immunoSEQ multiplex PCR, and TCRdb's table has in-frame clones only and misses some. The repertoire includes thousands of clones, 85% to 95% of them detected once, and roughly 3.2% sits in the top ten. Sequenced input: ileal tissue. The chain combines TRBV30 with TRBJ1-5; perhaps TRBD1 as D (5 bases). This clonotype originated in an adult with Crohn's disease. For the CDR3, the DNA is TGTGCCTGGAGTGTATCTGGGGGGGGTGGGAGTCAGCCCCAGCATTTT. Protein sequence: CAWSVSGGGGSQPQHF.